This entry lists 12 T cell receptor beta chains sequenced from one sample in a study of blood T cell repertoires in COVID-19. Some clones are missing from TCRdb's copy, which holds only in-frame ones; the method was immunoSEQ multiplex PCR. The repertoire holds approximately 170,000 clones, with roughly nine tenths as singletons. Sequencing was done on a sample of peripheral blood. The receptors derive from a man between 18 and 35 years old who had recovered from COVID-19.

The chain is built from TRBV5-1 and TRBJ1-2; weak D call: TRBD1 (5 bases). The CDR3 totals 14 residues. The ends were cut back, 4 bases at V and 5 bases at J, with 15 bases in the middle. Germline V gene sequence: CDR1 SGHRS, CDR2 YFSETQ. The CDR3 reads CASSQTEAPYGYTF. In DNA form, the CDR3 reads TGCGCCAGCAGCCAGACAGAGGCCCCTTATGGCTACACCTTC.

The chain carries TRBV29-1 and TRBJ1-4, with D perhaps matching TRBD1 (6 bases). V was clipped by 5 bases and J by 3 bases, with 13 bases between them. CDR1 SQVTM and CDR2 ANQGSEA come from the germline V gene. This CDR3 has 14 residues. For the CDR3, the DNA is TGCAGCGTTCGGAGGGGGGGGGCTAATGAAAAACTGTTTTTT. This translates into CSVRRGGANEKLFF.

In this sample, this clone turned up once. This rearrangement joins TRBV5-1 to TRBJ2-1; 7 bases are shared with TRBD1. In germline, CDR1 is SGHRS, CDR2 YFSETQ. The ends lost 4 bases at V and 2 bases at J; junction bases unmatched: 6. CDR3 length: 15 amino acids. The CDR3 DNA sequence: TGCGCCAGCAGCCCTACGGGGACAGCCTACAATGAGCAGTTCTTC. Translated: CASSPTGTAYNEQFF.

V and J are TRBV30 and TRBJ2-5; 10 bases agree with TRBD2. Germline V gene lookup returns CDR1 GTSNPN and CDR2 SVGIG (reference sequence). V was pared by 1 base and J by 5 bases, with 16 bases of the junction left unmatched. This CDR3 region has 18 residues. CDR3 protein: CAWSAYSSASGSVETQYF. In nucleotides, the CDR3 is TGTGCCTGGAGTGCGTATTCGTCGGCTAGCGGGAGCGTCGAGACCCAGTACTTC.

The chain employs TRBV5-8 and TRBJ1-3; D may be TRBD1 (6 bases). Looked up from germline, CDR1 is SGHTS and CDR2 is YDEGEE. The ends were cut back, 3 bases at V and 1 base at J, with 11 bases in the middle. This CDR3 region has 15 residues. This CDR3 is CASSSLQGSGNTIYF. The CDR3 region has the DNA TGTGCCAGCAGCTCATTACAGGGATCTGGAAACACCATATATTTT.

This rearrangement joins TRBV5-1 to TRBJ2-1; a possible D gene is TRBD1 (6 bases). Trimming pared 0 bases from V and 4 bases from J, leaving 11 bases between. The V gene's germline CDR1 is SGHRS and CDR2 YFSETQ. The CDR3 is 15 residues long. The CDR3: CASSLGTDPYNEQFF. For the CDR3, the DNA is TGCGCCAGCAGCTTGGGGACAGACCCTTACAATGAGCAGTTCTTC.

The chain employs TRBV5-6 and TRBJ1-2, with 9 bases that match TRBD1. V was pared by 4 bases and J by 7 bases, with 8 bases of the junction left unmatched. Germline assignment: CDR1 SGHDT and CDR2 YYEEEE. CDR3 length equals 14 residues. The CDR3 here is CASSPRTGEGGYTF. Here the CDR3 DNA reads TGTGCCAGCAGCCCCAGGACAGGGGAGGGTGGCTACACCTTC. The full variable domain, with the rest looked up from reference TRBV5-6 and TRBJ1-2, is DAGVTQSPTHLIKTRGQQVTLRCSPKSGHDTVSWYQQALGQGPQFIFQYYEEEERQRGNFPDRFSGHQFPNYSSELNVNALLLGDSALYLCASSPRTGEGGYTFGSGTRLTVV.

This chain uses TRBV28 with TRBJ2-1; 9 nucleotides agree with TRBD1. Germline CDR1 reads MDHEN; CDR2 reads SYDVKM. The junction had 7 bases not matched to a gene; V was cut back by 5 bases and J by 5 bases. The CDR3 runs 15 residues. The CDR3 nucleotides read TGTGCCAGCAGTCGTCCGGGACAGGGTAACAATGAGCAGTTCTTC. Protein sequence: CASSRPGQGNNEQFF.

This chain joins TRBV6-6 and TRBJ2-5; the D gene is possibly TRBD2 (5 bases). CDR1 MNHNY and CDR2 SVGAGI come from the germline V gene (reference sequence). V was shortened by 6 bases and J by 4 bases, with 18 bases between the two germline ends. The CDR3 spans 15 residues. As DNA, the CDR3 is TGTGCCAGCAGCCCCATGGCCGGCCGGGGAGAGACCCAGTACTTC. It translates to CASSPMAGRGETQYF.

The CDR3 loop is CASSLTGPLAGELFF. The CDR3 DNA sequence: TGCGCCAGCAGCTTGACAGGGCCTTTGGCCGGGGAGCTGTTTTTT. J is TRBJ2-2 and V is TRBV5-1; weak D call: TRBD1 (6 bases). Germline V gene lookup returns CDR1 SGHRS and CDR2 YFSETQ. Deletions cut 1 base from V and 6 bases from J, with 13 bases between. This CDR3 is 15 amino acids long.

CDR3 amino acids: CASCEGQGQETQYF. CDR3 DNA sequence: TGCGCCAGCTGCGAAGGACAGGGACAAGAGACCCAGTACTTC. V is TRBV5-1 and J is TRBJ2-5; 8 bases agree with TRBD1. V lost 7 bases and J lost 2; bases outside the gene matches: 7. In germline, CDR1 is SGHRS, CDR2 YFSETQ. The length of the CDR3 is 14 residues.

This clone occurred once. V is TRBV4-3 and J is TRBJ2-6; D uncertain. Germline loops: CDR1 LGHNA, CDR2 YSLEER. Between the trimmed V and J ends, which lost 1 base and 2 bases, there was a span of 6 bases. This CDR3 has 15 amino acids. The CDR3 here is CASSQVLPGANVLTF. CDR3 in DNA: TGCGCCAGCAGCCAAGTCCTCCCTGGGGCCAACGTCCTGACTTTC.